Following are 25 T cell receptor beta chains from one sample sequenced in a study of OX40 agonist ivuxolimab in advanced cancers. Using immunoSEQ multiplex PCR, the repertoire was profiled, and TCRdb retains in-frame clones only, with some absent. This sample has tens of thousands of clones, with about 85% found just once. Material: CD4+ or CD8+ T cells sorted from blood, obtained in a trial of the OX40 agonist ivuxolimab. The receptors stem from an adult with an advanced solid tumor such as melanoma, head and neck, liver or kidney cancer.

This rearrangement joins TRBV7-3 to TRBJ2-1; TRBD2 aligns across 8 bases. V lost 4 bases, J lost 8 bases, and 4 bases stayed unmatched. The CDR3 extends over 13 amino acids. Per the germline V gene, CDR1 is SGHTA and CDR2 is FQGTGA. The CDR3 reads CASSSGLGDEQFF. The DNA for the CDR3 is TGTGCCAGCAGCTCGGGACTAGGCGATGAGCAGTTCTTC. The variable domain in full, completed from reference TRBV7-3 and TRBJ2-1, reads GAGVSQTPSNKVTEKGKYVELRCDPISGHTALYWYRQSLGQGPEFLIYFQGTGAADDSGLPNDRFFAVRPEGSVSTLKIQRTERGDSAVYLCASSSGLGDEQFFGPGTRLTVL.

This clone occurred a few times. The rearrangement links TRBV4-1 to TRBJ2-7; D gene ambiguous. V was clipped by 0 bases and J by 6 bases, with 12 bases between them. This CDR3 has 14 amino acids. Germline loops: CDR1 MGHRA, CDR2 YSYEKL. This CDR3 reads CASSQDRTDPEQYF. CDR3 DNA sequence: TGCGCCAGCAGCCAAGATCGTACGGATCCCGAGCAGTACTTC.

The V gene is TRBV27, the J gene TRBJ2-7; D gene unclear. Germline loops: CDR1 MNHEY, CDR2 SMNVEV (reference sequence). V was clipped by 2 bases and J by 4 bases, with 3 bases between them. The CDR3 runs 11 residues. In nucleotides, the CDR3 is TGTGCCAGCAGTTTAGGGTACGAGCAGTACTTC. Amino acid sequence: CASSLGYEQYF.

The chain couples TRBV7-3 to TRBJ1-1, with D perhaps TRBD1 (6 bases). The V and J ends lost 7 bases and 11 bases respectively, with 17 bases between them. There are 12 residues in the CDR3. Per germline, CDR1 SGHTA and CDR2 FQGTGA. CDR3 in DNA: TGTGCCAGCACAAGAGGGACAAGGCATGCTTTCTTT. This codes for CASTRGTRHAFF.

The CDR3 loop reads CSVGTGEAYGYTF. The CDR3 DNA is TGCAGCGTCGGGACAGGGGAGGCCTATGGCTACACCTTC. J is TRBJ1-2 and V is TRBV29-1; TRBD1 agrees at 10 bases. Germline assignment: CDR1 SQVTM and CDR2 ANQGSEA. This CDR3 region has 13 residues. V lost 6 bases to trimming and J lost 4 bases; unmatched junction nucleotides: 5.

The CDR3 bases are TGTGCCAGCAGCCTTATACTAGGGGGCACTGAAGCTTTCTTT. Amino acid sequence: CASSLILGGTEAFF. The rearrangement links TRBV7-6 to TRBJ1-1; tentative D call: TRBD1 (6 bases). Germline loops: CDR1 SGHVS, CDR2 FNYEAQ. Trimming stripped 5 bases from V and 4 bases from J, with 14 bases between. CDR3 length equals 14 residues.

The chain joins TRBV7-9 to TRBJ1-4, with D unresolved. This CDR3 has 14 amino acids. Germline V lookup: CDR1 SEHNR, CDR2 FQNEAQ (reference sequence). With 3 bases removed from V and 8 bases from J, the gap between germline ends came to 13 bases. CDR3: CASSFVVEREKLFF. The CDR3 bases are TGTGCCAGCAGCTTTGTGGTGGAGAGGGAAAAACTGTTTTTT. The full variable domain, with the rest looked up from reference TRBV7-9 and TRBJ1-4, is DTGVSQNPRHKITKRGQNVTFRCDPISEHNRLYWYRQTLGQGPEFLTYFQNEAQLEKSRLLSDRFSAERPKGSFSTLEIQRTEQGDSAMYLCASSFVVEREKLFFGSGTQLSVL.

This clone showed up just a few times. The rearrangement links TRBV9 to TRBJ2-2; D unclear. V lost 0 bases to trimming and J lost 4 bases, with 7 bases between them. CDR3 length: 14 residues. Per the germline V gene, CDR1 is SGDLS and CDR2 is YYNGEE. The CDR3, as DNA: TGTGCCAGCAGCGTAGAGCCCACCACCGGGGAGCTGTTTTTT. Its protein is CASSVEPTTGELFF.

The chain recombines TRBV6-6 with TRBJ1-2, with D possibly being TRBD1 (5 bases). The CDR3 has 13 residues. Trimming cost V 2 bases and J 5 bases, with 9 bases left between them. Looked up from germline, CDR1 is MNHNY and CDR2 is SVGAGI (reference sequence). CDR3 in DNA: TGTGCCAGCAGTTACGGGACCGAGTATGGCTACACCTTC. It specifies CASSYGTEYGYTF.

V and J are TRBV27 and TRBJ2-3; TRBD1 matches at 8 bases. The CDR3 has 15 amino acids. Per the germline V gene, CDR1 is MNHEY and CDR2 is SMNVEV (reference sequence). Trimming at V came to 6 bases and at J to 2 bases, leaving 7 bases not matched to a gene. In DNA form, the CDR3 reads TGTGCCAGCAGCTGGGGGGACAGGTCCACAGATACGCAGTATTTT. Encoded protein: CASSWGDRSTDTQYF.

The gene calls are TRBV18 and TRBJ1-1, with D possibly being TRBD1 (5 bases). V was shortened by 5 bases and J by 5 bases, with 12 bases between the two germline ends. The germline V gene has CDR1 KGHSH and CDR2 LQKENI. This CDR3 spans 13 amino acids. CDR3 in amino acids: CASSIGWGTEAFF. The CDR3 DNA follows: TGTGCCAGCTCAATTGGGTGGGGGACTGAAGCTTTCTTT.

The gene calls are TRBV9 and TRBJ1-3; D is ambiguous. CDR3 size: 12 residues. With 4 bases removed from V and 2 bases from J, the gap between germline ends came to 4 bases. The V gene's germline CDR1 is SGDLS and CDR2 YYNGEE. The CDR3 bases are TGTGCCAGCAGCCCAACTGGAAACACCATATATTTT. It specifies CASSPTGNTIYF.

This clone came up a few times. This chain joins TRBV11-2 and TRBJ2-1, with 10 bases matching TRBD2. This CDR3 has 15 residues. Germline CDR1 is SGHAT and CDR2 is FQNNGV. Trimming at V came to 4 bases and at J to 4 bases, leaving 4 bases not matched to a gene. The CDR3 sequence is CASSWTSGPYNEQFF. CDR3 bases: TGTGCCAGCAGCTGGACTAGCGGACCTTACAATGAGCAGTTCTTC.

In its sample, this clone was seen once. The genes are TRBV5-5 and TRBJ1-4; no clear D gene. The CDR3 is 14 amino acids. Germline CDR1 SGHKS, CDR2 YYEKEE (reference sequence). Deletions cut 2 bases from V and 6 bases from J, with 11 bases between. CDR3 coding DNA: TGTGCCAGCAGCTTTTTTGTCGGGGATGAAAAACTGTTTTTT. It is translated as CASSFFVGDEKLFF. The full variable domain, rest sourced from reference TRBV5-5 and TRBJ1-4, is DAGVTQSPTHLIKTRGQQVTLRCSPISGHKSVSWYQQVLGQGPQFIFQYYEKEERGRGNFPDRFSARQFPNYSSELNVNALLLGDSALYLCASSFFVGDEKLFFGSGTQLSVL.

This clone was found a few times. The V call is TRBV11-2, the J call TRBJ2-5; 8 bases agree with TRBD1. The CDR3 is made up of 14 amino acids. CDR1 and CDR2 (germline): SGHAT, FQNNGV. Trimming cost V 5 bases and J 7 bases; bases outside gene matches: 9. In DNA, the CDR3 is TGTGCCAGCAGCCCACAGGGGGAGGCGGGGACCCAGTACTTC. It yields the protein CASSPQGEAGTQYF.

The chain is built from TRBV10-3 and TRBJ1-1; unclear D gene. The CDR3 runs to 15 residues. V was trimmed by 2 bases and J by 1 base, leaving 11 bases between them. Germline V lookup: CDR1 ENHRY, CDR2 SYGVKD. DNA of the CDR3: TGTGCCATCAGTGAGCAGACGGACTGGAACACTGAAGCTTTCTTT. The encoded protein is CAISEQTDWNTEAFF.

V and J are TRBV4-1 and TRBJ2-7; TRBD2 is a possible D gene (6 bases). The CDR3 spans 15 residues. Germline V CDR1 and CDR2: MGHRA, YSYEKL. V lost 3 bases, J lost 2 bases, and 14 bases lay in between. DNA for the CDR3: TGCGCCAGCAGCCACCTTTGGGACTCCGCCTACGAGCAGTACTTC. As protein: CASSHLWDSAYEQYF.

The CDR3 DNA reads TGTGCCAGCAGCGAACGCCCCGGGACAGCCTACAATGAGCAGTTCTTC. Amino acid sequence: CASSERPGTAYNEQFF. The V call is TRBV11-2, the J call TRBJ2-1; 7 nucleotides agree with TRBD1. This CDR3 has 16 residues. Trimming removed 5 bases from V and 2 bases from J; junction bases left unmatched: 9. Germline V CDR1 and CDR2: SGHAT, FQNNGV.

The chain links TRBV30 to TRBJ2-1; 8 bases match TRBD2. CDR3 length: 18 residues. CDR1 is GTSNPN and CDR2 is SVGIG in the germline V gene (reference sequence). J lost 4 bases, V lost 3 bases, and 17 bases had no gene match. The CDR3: CAWSPPLSGRYLYNEQFF. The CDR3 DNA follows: TGTGCCTGGAGCCCTCCTTTGAGCGGGAGATACCTTTACAATGAGCAGTTCTTC. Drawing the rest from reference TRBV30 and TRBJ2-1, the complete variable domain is SQTIHQWPATLVQPVGSPLSLECTVEGTSNPNLYWYRQAAGRGLQLLFYSVGIGQISSEVPQNLSASRPQDRQFILSSKKLLLSDSGFYLCAWSPPLSGRYLYNEQFFGPGTRLTVL.

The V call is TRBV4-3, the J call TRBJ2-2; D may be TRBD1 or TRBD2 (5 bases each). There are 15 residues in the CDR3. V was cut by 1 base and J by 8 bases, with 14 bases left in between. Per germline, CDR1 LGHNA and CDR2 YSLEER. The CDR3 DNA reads TGCGCCAGCAGCCAAGCCGAAACAGGAGGAGGGGAGCTGTTTTTT. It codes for CASSQAETGGGELFF.

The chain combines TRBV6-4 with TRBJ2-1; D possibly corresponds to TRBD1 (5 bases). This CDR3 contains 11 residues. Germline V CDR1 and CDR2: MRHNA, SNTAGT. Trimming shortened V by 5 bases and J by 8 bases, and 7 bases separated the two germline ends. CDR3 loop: CASSQGHEQFF. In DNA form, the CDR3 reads TGTGCCAGCAGTCAGGGCCATGAGCAGTTCTTC.

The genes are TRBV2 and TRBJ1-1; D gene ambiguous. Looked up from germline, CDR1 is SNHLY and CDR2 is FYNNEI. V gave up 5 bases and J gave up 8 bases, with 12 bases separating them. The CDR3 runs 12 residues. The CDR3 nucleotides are TGTGCCAGCAGTTCAGAAGTCGCGGAAGCTTTCTTT. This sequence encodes CASSSEVAEAFF.

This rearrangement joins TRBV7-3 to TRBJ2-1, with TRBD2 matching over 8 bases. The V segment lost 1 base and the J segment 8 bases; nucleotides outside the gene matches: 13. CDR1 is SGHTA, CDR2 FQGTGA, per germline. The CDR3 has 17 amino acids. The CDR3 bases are TGTGCCAGCAGCTTAAGGGGGGGACTAGACCATTCCGATGAGCAGTTCTTC. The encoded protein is CASSLRGGLDHSDEQFF.

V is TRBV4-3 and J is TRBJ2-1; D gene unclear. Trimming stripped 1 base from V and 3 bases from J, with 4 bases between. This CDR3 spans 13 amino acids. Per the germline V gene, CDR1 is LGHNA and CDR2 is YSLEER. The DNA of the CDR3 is TGCGCCAGCAGCCAAGTTGACTACAATGAGCAGTTCTTC. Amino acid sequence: CASSQVDYNEQFF.

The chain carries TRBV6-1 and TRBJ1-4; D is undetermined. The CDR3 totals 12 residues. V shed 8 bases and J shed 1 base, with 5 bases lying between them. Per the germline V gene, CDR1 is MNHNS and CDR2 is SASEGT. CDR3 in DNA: TGTGCCAGCTCTAAAACTAATGAAAAACTGTTTTTT. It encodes CASSKTNEKLFF.